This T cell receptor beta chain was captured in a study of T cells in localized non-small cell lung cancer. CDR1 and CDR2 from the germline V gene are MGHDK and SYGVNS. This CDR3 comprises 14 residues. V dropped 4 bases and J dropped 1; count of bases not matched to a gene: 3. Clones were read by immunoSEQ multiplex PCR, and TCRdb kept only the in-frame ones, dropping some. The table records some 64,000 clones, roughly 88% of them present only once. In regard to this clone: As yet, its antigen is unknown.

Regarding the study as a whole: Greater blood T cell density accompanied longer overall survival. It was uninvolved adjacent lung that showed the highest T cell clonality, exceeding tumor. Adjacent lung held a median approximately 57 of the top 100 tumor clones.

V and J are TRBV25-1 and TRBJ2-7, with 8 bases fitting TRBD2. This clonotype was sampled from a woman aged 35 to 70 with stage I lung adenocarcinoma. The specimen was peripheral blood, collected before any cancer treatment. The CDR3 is CASSAREESYEQYF. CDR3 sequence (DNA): TGTGCCAGCAGTGCGCGGGAGGAGTCCTACGAGCAGTACTTC.